This T cell receptor beta chain was sequenced in a study of a mutant IDH1 vaccine in newly diagnosed glioma. Turning to the study itself: Treated patients had a mean age of approximately 40 years and a 62.5% male, around 40% female split. The earlier regimen, radiotherapy, temozolomide, or both, was most often both.

Per germline, CDR1 SGDLS and CDR2 YYNGEE. The CDR3 runs to 13 residues. Unmatched junction bases numbered 5, after V lost 4 bases and J lost 6 bases. A remark on this clone: Antigen specificity is unknown.

The time point denotes: baseline, week 1 (first vaccination visit). Described treatment: pre-vaccination baseline after standard-of-care therapy. General study results and limits: No link was apparently found between pseudoprogression and changes in top peripheral T cell clonotypes.

Assay: immunoSEQ multiplex PCR; the TCRdb copy retains only in-frame clones and omits some. Of around 56,000 clones listed, approximately 91% are singletons. Sequenced here: PBMCs, sampled from a glioma patient treated with radiotherapy, temozolomide or both. The V call is TRBV9, the J call TRBJ2-5, with 8 bases that match TRBD2. This clonotype was sampled from a man in his forties or fifties with glioma. This chain's CDR3 is CASSSRGGQTQYF. CDR3 nucleotide sequence: TGTGCCAGCAGCTCTCGGGGGGGTCAGACCCAGTACTTC.